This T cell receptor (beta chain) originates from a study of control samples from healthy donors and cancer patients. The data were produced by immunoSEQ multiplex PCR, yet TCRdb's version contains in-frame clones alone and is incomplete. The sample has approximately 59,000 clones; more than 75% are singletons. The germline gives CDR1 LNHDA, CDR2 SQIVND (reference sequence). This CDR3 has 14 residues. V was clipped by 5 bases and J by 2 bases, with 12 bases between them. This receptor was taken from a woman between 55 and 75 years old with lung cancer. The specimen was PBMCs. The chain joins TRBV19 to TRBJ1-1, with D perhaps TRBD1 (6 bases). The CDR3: CASSFSTGNTEAFF. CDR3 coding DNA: TGTGCCAGTAGTTTCTCGACAGGTAACACTGAAGCTTTCTTT. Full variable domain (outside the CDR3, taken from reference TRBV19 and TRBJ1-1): DGGITQSPKYLFRKEGQNVTLSCEQNLNHDAMYWYRQDPGQGLRLIYYSQIVNDFQKGDIAEGYSVSREKKESFPLTVTSAQKNPTAFYLCASSFSTGNTEAFFGQGTRLTVV.